This T cell receptor beta chain was sequenced for a study of cytomegalovirus exposure and HLA in healthy donors. Study details: An earlier analysis identified 110 million or so unique TCR beta sequences in about 179 million T cells. Findings and caveats of the study: A later analysis linked a missense DCLRE1C variant to TCR beta V- and J-gene trimming.

The PCR employed 60 Vbeta primers together with 13 Jbeta primers. TCRdb's copy holds only in-frame clones and misses some; the assay was immunoSEQ multiplex PCR. The repertoire has about 130,000 clones, more than 9.5% of them found once; the top ten carry 1.8%. Regarding this clone: Its target is not known.

The CDR3 covers 16 residues. V was shortened by 5 bases and J by 2 bases, with 19 bases between the two germline ends. CDR1 is MNHEY and CDR2 is SMNVEV in the germline V gene (reference sequence). The chain joins TRBV27 to TRBJ2-7; D might be TRBD1 (6 bases). The sequenced sample was PBMCs. The receptor was isolated from a man aged 50-59 years in good health and CMV-seronegative. This chain's CDR3 is CASSPQPAQGTYEQYF. The CDR3 DNA reads TGTGCCAGCAGTCCCCAGCCCGCACAGGGTACCTACGAGCAGTACTTC.